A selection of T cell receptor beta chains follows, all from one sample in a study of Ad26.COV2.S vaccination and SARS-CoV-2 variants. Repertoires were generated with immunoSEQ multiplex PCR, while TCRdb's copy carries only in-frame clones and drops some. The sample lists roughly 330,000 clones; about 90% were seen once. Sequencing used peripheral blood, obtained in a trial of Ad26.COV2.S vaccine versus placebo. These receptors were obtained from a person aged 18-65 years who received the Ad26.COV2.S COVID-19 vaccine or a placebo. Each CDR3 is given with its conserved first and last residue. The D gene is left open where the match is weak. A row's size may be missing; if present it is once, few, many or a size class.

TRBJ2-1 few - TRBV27 TGTGCCAGCAGTCCCGAGGGAGTTTACAATGAGCAGTTCTTC CASSPEGVYNEQFF
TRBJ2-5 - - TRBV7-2 TGTGCCAGCAGCTTAGCAGGGGTTGGGGAGACCCAGTACTTC CASSLAGVGETQYF
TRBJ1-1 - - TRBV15 TGTGCCACCAGGGTCAGTATGAACACTGAAGCTTTCTTT CATRVSMNTEAFF
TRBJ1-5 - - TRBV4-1 TGCGCCAGCAGCCCCATGGGGTTAGGGATCAATCAGCCCCAGCATTTT CASSPMGLGINQPQHF
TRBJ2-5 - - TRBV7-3 TGTGCCAGCAGCTCCGCGGTGTTGGGGGTCCAAGAGACCCAGTACTTC CASSSAVLGVQETQYF
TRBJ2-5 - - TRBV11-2 TGTGCCAGCAGCTCCTGGGGTTGGGGAGATCAAGAGACCCAGTACTTC CASSSWGWGDQETQYF
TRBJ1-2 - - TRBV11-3 TGTGCCAGCAGCCCCGACAGTTACACTAACTATGGCTACACCTTC CASSPDSYTNYGYTF
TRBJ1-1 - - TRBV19 TGTGCCAGTAGCATAGGCTCCCGCGGGGTAATGGACACTGAAGCTTTCTTT CASSIGSRGVMDTEAFF
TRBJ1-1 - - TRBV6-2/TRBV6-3 TGTGCCAGCAGTTACAGGTTACGGGGTGCAAGGACTGAAGCTTTCTTT CASSYRLRGARTEAFF
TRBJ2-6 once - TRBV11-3 TGTGCCAGCAGCTTAGGGGCCGGGATCGGTGGGGCCAACGTCCTGACTTTC CASSLGAGIGGANVLTF
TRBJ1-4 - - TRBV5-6 TGTGCCAGCGTATCCAGCAGGTGGGAGGAGGAAAAACTGTTTTTT CASVSSRWEEEKLFF